Following are 32 T cell receptor beta chains from one sample sequenced in a study of shared clonotypes between healthy human individuals. The assay was immunoSEQ multiplex PCR, and TCRdb's table has in-frame clones only and misses some. Of 2 million to 2.5 million clones in the sample, approximately 96% were seen once. The specimen was naive CD4+ T cells sorted from blood. As for subset: CD45RA+ positively selected. Every receptor here comes from a man aged 18 to 30 in good health.

The V call is TRBV30, the J call TRBJ1-3; no clear D gene. The CDR3 extends over 13 amino acids. Looked up from germline, CDR1 is GTSNPN and CDR2 is SVGIG (reference sequence). The V and J ends lost 5 bases and 0 bases respectively, with 8 bases between them. The CDR3 region is CAWGRFSGNTIYF. The CDR3 nucleotides read TGTGCCTGGGGTAGGTTCTCTGGAAACACCATATATTTT.

Worth noting for this clone: In the same sample, other DNA sequences code for this CDR3. The chain uses TRBV4-3 and TRBJ2-7; D call uncertain. V was shortened by 0 bases and J by 3 bases, with 6 bases between the two germline ends. Germline V gene data show CDR1 as LGHNA and CDR2 as YSLEER. The CDR3 consists of 13 residues. The CDR3 spells CASSQDSGYEQYF. The CDR3 DNA is TGCGCCAGCAGCCAAGATTCAGGCTACGAGCAGTACTTC.

The chain has TRBV6-1 and TRBJ2-1, with TRBD2 identical over 7 bases. The CDR3 has 13 residues. The V gene's germline CDR1 is MNHNS and CDR2 SASEGT. The V segment lost 8 bases and the J segment 8 bases; nucleotides outside the gene matches: 9. The CDR3 coding sequence is TGTGCCAGCTCAGTCGGGGGAGGGTATGAGCAGTTCTTC. Its translation is CASSVGGGYEQFF.

CDR3 residues: CASRAGTYGYTF. The CDR3 coding sequence is TGTGCCAGCAGAGCCGGGACCTATGGCTACACCTTC. V gene TRBV9 combines with J gene TRBJ1-2; tentatively, D is TRBD1 (5 bases). This CDR3 contains 12 residues. Trimming pared 5 bases from V and 4 bases from J, leaving 9 bases between. Looked up from germline, CDR1 is SGDLS and CDR2 is YYNGEE.

The rearrangement uses TRBV9 and TRBJ1-6; 10 positions agree with TRBD1. The CDR3 is made up of 14 amino acids. Germline CDR1 is SGDLS and CDR2 is YYNGEE. Trimming took 4 bases from V and 10 from J; bases not matched to a gene: 5. The CDR3 region has the DNA TGTGCCAGCAGCCCCTCGGGACAGGGGTCACCCCTCCACTTT. It yields the protein CASSPSGQGSPLHF.

V usage is TRBV5-5 and J usage is TRBJ1-5; D gene ambiguous. The V gene lost 3 bases and the J gene lost 3 bases, with 13 bases spanning the gap. The CDR3 totals 15 residues. Germline V gene data show CDR1 as SGHKS and CDR2 as YYEKEE (reference sequence). The CDR3 loop reads CASSSDSENNQPQHF. The CDR3 DNA is TGTGCCAGCAGCTCGGATTCGGAGAACAATCAGCCCCAGCATTTT.

The chain uses TRBV28 and TRBJ1-2; D uncertain. The CDR3 consists of 11 residues. Germline CDR1 is MDHEN and CDR2 is SYDVKM. Trimming removed 8 bases from V and 0 bases from J, with 4 bases in between. CDR3 DNA sequence: TGTGCCAGCGAGACTAACTATGGCTACACCTTC. This sequence encodes CASETNYGYTF.

The V call is TRBV7-2, the J call TRBJ2-7; unclear D gene. The V end was cut by 4 bases, the J end by 0 bases, with 10 bases between. The CDR3 has 14 residues. From germline, CDR1 is SGHTA and CDR2 FQGNSA. The CDR3 here is CASSSRFSSYEQYF. CDR3 DNA sequence: TGTGCCAGCAGCTCCCGGTTTAGCTCCTACGAGCAGTACTTC.

The chain recombines TRBV9 with TRBJ2-3; maybe TRBD2 (6 bases). The length of the CDR3 is 15 residues. V shed 0 bases and J shed 0 bases, with 8 bases lying between them. The germline V gene has CDR1 SGDLS and CDR2 YYNGEE. In DNA form, the CDR3 reads TGTGCCAGCAGCGTAGGGACTACTAGCACAGATACGCAGTATTTT. The encoded protein is CASSVGTTSTDTQYF.

V usage is TRBV4-1 and J usage is TRBJ2-5; D unclear. Judging by the DNA end, TRBJ2-7 fits better; the J call may be wrong. The CDR3 covers 17 residues. CDR1 is MGHRA, CDR2 YSYEKL, per germline. CDR3 nucleotide sequence: TGCGCCAGCAGCCAAGAAGGCCAGCTTCCTCCCTCCTACGAGCAGTACTTC. This translates into CASSQEGQLPPSYEQYF.

V is TRBV19 and J is TRBJ2-7; a possible D gene is TRBD1 (6 bases). CDR1 and CDR2 from the germline V gene are LNHDA and SQIVND (reference sequence). The CDR3 runs 13 residues. Deletions cut 3 bases from V and 7 bases from J, with 13 bases between. CDR3 bases: TGTGCCAGTAGTATCCAAGGGGGTGAGGAGCAGTACTTC. This translates into CASSIQGGEEQYF.

This chain uses TRBV2 with TRBJ2-5; 9 nucleotides line up with TRBD1. V lost 5 bases and J lost 8; bases outside the gene matches: 3. The CDR3 has 12 amino acids. CDR1 SNHLY and CDR2 FYNNEI come from the germline V gene. The CDR3 protein is CASSWTGDTQYF. Written as DNA, the CDR3 is TGTGCCAGCAGTTGGACAGGGGACACCCAGTACTTC.

DNA of the CDR3: TGTGCCAGCAGCCCTCCTAACCAGTACGAGCAGTACTTC. Translated: CASSPPNQYEQYF. The chain recombines TRBV5-6 with TRBJ2-7; D is undetermined. The germline CDR1 and CDR2 sequences are SGHDT and YYEEEE. There are 13 residues in the CDR3. V was cut by 4 bases and J by 4 bases, with 12 bases left in between. Complete variable domain (other parts from reference TRBV5-6 and TRBJ2-7): DAGVTQSPTHLIKTRGQQVTLRCSPKSGHDTVSWYQQALGQGPQFIFQYYEEEERQRGNFPDRFSGHQFPNYSSELNVNALLLGDSALYLCASSPPNQYEQYFGPGTRLTVT.

Comments on this clone: One junction end disagrees with the germline gene, perhaps due to a read error. Other DNA variants within this sample encode the same CDR3. The V call is TRBV7-9, the J call TRBJ2-5; 10 bases fit TRBD2. CDR3 length: 13 residues. The V gene's germline CDR1 is SEHNR and CDR2 FQNEAQ (reference sequence). The CDR3 bases are TGTGCCAGCAGCCTAGCGGGGGTGGAGACCCAGTACTTC. This sequence encodes CASSLAGVETQYF.

This sequence joins TRBV6-1 and TRBJ1-3; maybe TRBD1 (5 bases). Germline V CDR1 and CDR2: MNHNS, SASEGT. Deletions cut 7 bases from V and 4 bases from J, with 17 bases between. The CDR3 totals 15 residues. CDR3 sequence (DNA): TGTGCCAGCATCGGGGCCGGGTCCATGGGAAACACCATATATTTT. It specifies CASIGAGSMGNTIYF.

The rearrangement uses TRBV9 and TRBJ2-1; 9 bases match TRBD2. Trimming took 0 bases from V and 1 from J; bases not matched to a gene: 2. CDR3 length: 16 amino acids. The germline CDR1 and CDR2 sequences are SGDLS and YYNGEE. CDR3 amino acids: CASSVAAGGSYNEQFF. CDR3 sequence (DNA): TGTGCCAGCAGCGTAGCGGCGGGAGGGTCCTACAATGAGCAGTTCTTC.

The chain has TRBV30 and TRBJ2-6; D tentatively reads TRBD1 or TRBD2 (5 bases each). Germline assignment: CDR1 GTSNPN and CDR2 SVGIG (reference sequence). The V gene lost 4 bases and the J gene lost 2 bases, with 9 bases spanning the gap. The CDR3 covers 14 residues. CDR3 in amino acids: CAWTRDPGANVLTF. For the CDR3, the DNA is TGTGCCTGGACCCGGGACCCTGGGGCCAACGTCCTGACTTTC.

V gene TRBV9 combines with J gene TRBJ2-7; perhaps TRBD2 as D (5 bases). The ends were cut back, 4 bases at V and 4 bases at J, with 21 bases in the middle. This CDR3 contains 16 residues. In germline, CDR1 is SGDLS, CDR2 YYNGEE. CDR3 loop: CASSPRDPLKGYEQYF. CDR3 bases: TGTGCCAGCAGCCCCCGGGATCCACTGAAGGGATACGAGCAGTACTTC.

V usage is TRBV15 and J usage is TRBJ1-5; TRBD1 matches 7 bases. Germline CDR1 LNHNV, CDR2 YYDKDF (reference sequence). The CDR3 consists of 15 residues. J gave up 3 bases and V 3 bases, and 5 bases lay outside the gene matches. The CDR3 is CATSREGQINQPQHF. In nucleotides, the CDR3 is TGTGCCACCAGCAGGGAGGGACAGATCAATCAGCCCCAGCATTTT.

The CDR3 reads CAWSYSGTGNTIYF. The DNA for the CDR3 is TGTGCCTGGAGTTACTCAGGGACTGGAAACACCATATATTTT. This chain connects TRBV30 to TRBJ1-3; D possibly corresponds to TRBD1 (5 bases). Trimming removed 2 bases at V and 2 bases at J, with 10 bases between. Looked up from germline, CDR1 is GTSNPN and CDR2 is SVGIG (reference sequence). The CDR3 sequence is 14 residues long.

V usage is TRBV5-1 and J usage is TRBJ2-1, with D perhaps matching TRBD1 or TRBD2 (5 bases each). Trimming left V 0 bases short and J 4 bases short, with 11 bases between. The CDR3 sequence is 15 residues long. Per the germline V gene, CDR1 is SGHRS and CDR2 is YFSETQ. CDR3: CASSLVGDGYNEQFF. The CDR3 coding sequence is TGCGCCAGCAGCTTGGTGGGGGATGGATACAATGAGCAGTTCTTC.

This clone was detected only once. The chain combines TRBV6-6 with TRBJ1-2, with 10 bases matching TRBD1. V was pared by 4 bases and J by 8 bases, with 4 bases of the junction left unmatched. Per the germline V gene, CDR1 is MNHNY and CDR2 is SVGAGI (reference sequence). This CDR3 region has 13 residues. CDR3 sequence: CASSSGTGVGYTF. The CDR3 region has the DNA TGTGCCAGCAGTTCCGGGACAGGGGTCGGCTACACCTTC.

The chain recombines TRBV4-1 with TRBJ2-7; D possibly corresponds to TRBD2 (6 bases). The CDR3 spans 17 residues. V lost 1 base to trimming and J lost 4 bases, with 20 bases between them. CDR1 is MGHRA and CDR2 is YSYEKL in the germline V gene. CDR3 nucleotide sequence: TGCGCCAGCAGCCAAGCCCTGGAGGGCCCCCGAACATACGAGCAGTACTTC. Amino acid sequence: CASSQALEGPRTYEQYF.

The gene calls are TRBV9 and TRBJ2-1, with TRBD2 identical over 8 bases. Trimming at V came to 1 base and at J to 9 bases, leaving 6 bases not matched to a gene. The CDR3 runs to 14 residues. CDR1 and CDR2 (germline): SGDLS, YYNGEE. The DNA for the CDR3 is TGTGCCAGCAGCGTATCGGGACTAGGAGGTGAGCAGTTCTTC. This gives the protein CASSVSGLGGEQFF.

The V gene is TRBV19, the J gene TRBJ1-2; no clear D gene. Germline values: CDR1 LNHDA, CDR2 SQIVND (reference sequence). The V end was cut by 3 bases, the J end by 4 bases, with 9 bases between. The CDR3 sequence is 13 residues long. CDR3: CASSMGFVYGYTF. The CDR3 coding sequence is TGTGCCAGTAGTATGGGGTTCGTCTATGGCTACACCTTC.

The J gene is TRBJ2-7, the V gene TRBV28; 8 bases match TRBD1. Germline V lookup: CDR1 MDHEN, CDR2 SYDVKM. The CDR3 is 12 residues long. V lost 8 bases and J lost 6; bases outside the gene matches: 6. In nucleotides, the CDR3 is TGTGCCAGCGGCCGACAGGGGCTCGAGCAGTACTTC. Protein sequence: CASGRQGLEQYF.

The gene calls are TRBV9 and TRBJ2-3; 7 bases are shared with TRBD2. Unmatched junction bases numbered 5, after V lost 0 bases and J lost 1 base. Germline V CDR1 and CDR2: SGDLS, YYNGEE. The CDR3 contains 16 residues. The CDR3 sequence: CASSVGGTKGTDTQYF. The CDR3 DNA sequence: TGTGCCAGCAGCGTAGGAGGGACTAAAGGCACAGATACGCAGTATTTT.

V is TRBV27 and J is TRBJ1-2; D might be TRBD1 (5 bases). This CDR3 has 15 amino acids. Germline V gene sequence: CDR1 MNHEY, CDR2 SMNVEV (reference sequence). Trimming removed 4 bases at V and 2 bases at J, with 14 bases between. The CDR3 DNA reads TGTGCCAGCAGTTCCCCGAATGGGGGGAACTATGGCTACACCTTC. Encoded protein: CASSSPNGGNYGYTF.

V is TRBV4-1 and J is TRBJ1-1; 7 bases fit TRBD1. Germline CDR1 MGHRA, CDR2 YSYEKL. This CDR3 contains 15 residues. The V segment lost 5 bases and the J segment 1 base; nucleotides outside the gene matches: 7. CDR3 residues: CASSSRTGSNTEAFF. CDR3 DNA sequence: TGCGCCAGCAGCTCCCGGACAGGATCGAACACTGAAGCTTTCTTT.

As DNA, the CDR3 is TGTGCCAGTAGTATCACTGGGAGGGGCTACACCTTC. This sequence encodes CASSITGRGYTF. V gene TRBV19 combines with J gene TRBJ1-2; D not resolved. V was trimmed by 3 bases and J by 8 bases, leaving 10 bases between them. The CDR3 covers 12 residues. From germline, CDR1 is LNHDA and CDR2 SQIVND (reference sequence).

The CDR3 region has the DNA TGCGCCAGCAGGTCCGGGACTAGCCTCTCCTACGAGCAGTACTTC. The encoded protein is CASRSGTSLSYEQYF. V usage is TRBV5-1 and J usage is TRBJ2-7; 9 nucleotides line up with TRBD2. The CDR3 sequence is 15 residues long. Germline CDR1 is SGHRS and CDR2 is YFSETQ. The trim removed 5 bases at V and 0 bases at J, leaving 6 bases unmatched.

The chain employs TRBV6-5 and TRBJ2-7; possibly TRBD1 for D (6 bases). Trimming shortened V by 2 bases and J by 0 bases, and 14 bases separated the two germline ends. This CDR3 is 16 amino acids long. CDR1 MNHEY and CDR2 SVGAGI come from the germline V gene. The CDR3 sequence: CASSYELGAYSYEQYF. The CDR3 DNA is TGTGCCAGCAGTTACGAGTTGGGGGCTTACTCCTACGAGCAGTACTTC.